This T cell receptor (beta chain) was sequenced in a study of response to subunit inactivated influenza vaccine. Germline V CDR1 and CDR2: SGHAT, FQNNGV. CDR3 size: 16 residues. Trimming took off 4 bases at V and 6 bases at J, with 18 bases between the two ends. This clonotype was observed a few times. What it binds is unknown. Study-wide results and limits: New T cells are recruited in small numbers by each seasonal influenza vaccination, according to the authors' suggestion.

MiXCR, run by TCRdb on the RT-PCR reads, gives a single entry per CDR3 protein. The table lists over 450,000 distinct CDR3 sequences, roughly 13% of them singletons. The starting material was PBMCs from blood, obtained about 40 days after vaccination. The V call is TRBV11-2, the J call TRBJ2-2; TRBD2 might be the D (7 bases). This clonotype originated in a middle-aged man who received an inactivated influenza vaccine. The CDR3 spells CASSSLRGADPGELFF. The CDR3 nucleotides are TGTGCCAGCAGCTCTTTACGGGGGGCTGATCCCGGGGAGCTGTTTTTT.